The clone carrying this T cell receptor beta chain was found a few times. This record comes from a study of technical replicates of blood from a handful of donors. Produced via immunoSEQ multiplex PCR; TCRdb's table is partial and in-frame only. The table has over 50,000 clones, approximately 83% seen once. With 2 bases removed from V and 10 bases from J, the gap between germline ends came to 15 bases. The germline V gene encodes CDR1 MNHEY and CDR2 SVGAGI. The CDR3 length is 14 residues. This chain uses TRBV6-5 with TRBJ2-1; D is possibly TRBD2 (5 bases). This TCR was sampled from a human donor in good health. Some clones in this sample may be carry-over from other donors' samples. What was sequenced was PBMCs. The CDR3, as DNA: TGTGCCAGCAGTTACGAGCCGGGATTGGGGGAGCAGTTCTTC. Translating it yields CASSYEPGLGEQFF.